The 30 T cell receptor beta chains below were found in one sample sequenced in a study of T cell changes during pregnancy in multiple sclerosis. Here immunoSEQ multiplex PCR was the method, and the copy in TCRdb shows in-frame clones only, minus some. The sample lists 80,000 to 100,000 clones; approximately 94% were seen once. Sequencing was performed on peripheral blood, taken after pregnancy. Receptor source: a female donor with multiple sclerosis, enrolled in a pregnancy study.

The genes are TRBV30 and TRBJ2-1; D possibly corresponds to TRBD2 (5 bases). CDR3 length: 15 amino acids. Trimming pared 1 base from V and 7 bases from J, leaving 17 bases between. The germline V gene has CDR1 GTSNPN and CDR2 SVGIG (reference sequence). The CDR3 DNA reads as TGTGCCTGGAGTGGACTCGCTACACCGGGGAATGAGCAGTTCTTC. This translates into CAWSGLATPGNEQFF.

The rearrangement uses TRBV5-1 and TRBJ1-1; TRBD1 might be the D (6 bases). Deletions cut 0 bases from V and 1 base from J, with 13 bases between. Germline V gives CDR1 SGHRS, CDR2 YFSETQ. CDR3 length equals 16 residues. This CDR3 is CASSLDLGAENTEAFF. The CDR3 DNA follows: TGCGCCAGCAGCTTGGATTTGGGGGCCGAGAACACTGAAGCTTTCTTT.

This CDR3 is CASSHPTGIRMNTEAFF. The CDR3 bases are TGCGCCAGCAGCCACCCGACAGGGATAAGAATGAACACTGAAGCTTTCTTT. The V gene is TRBV4-1, the J gene TRBJ1-1; TRBD1 aligns across 7 bases. There are 17 residues in the CDR3. CDR1 MGHRA and CDR2 YSYEKL come from the germline V gene. With 3 bases clipped from V and 0 bases from J, the junction kept 10 bases outside the gene matches.

The chain recombines TRBV4-1 with TRBJ2-1, with a weak D call TRBD2 (5 bases). Trimming shortened V by 1 base and J by 8 bases, and 9 bases separated the two germline ends. The CDR3 loop spans 13 amino acids. Germline CDR1 is MGHRA and CDR2 is YSYEKL. Written as DNA, the CDR3 is TGCGCCAGCAGCCAAGCCGGGCGGGATGAGCAGTTCTTC. It yields the protein CASSQAGRDEQFF.

This clone showed up just once. The V and J genes are TRBV2 and TRBJ2-7, with 9 bases identical to TRBD2. The germline gives CDR1 SNHLY, CDR2 FYNNEI. This CDR3 spans 14 amino acids. After removal of 8 bases from V and 2 bases from J, the junction contained 7 bases not matched to a gene. CDR3 sequence reads: CASEGGRATYEQYF. In DNA, the CDR3 is TGTGCCAGCGAAGGCGGGAGGGCCACCTACGAGCAGTACTTC.

The V and J genes are TRBV19 and TRBJ2-3; 9 bases align to TRBD2. CDR1 and CDR2 from the germline V gene are LNHDA and SQIVND (reference sequence). V was clipped by 5 bases and J by 8 bases; unmatched bases: 5. The CDR3 spans 13 residues. The CDR3 bases are TGTGCCAGTAGTTCGCGGGAGGGTGGTACGCAGTATTTT. Protein product: CASSSREGGTQYF.

CDR3 in DNA: TGTGCCAGCAGCTTGCGGGATCTCACAGATACGCAGTATTTT. Its protein is CASSLRDLTDTQYF. The gene calls are TRBV5-6 and TRBJ2-3; a possible D gene is TRBD2 (5 bases). This CDR3 contains 14 residues. Per germline, CDR1 SGHDT and CDR2 YYEEEE. Trimming removed 1 base at V and 2 bases at J, with 8 bases between.

The chain couples TRBV7-9 to TRBJ2-7; a possible D gene is TRBD2 (6 bases). From germline, CDR1 is SEHNR and CDR2 FQNEAQ (reference sequence). The V gene lost 4 bases and the J gene lost 0 bases, with 16 bases spanning the gap. CDR3 size: 16 residues. The CDR3, as DNA: TGTGCCAGCAGCTCTACGAGTAGCGGTAGCTCCTACGAGCAGTACTTC. It encodes CASSSTSSGSSYEQYF.

CDR3 region: CAWSKVGMGGLYGYTF. CDR3 bases: TGTGCCTGGAGTAAAGTGGGTATGGGAGGGCTTTATGGCTACACCTTC. The rearrangement links TRBV30 to TRBJ1-2; D unclear. CDR3 length: 16 amino acids. CDR1 and CDR2 (germline): GTSNPN, SVGIG (reference sequence). Trimming removed 2 bases at V and 5 bases at J, with 21 bases between.

The chain has TRBV7-9 and TRBJ2-1; 10 nucleotides agree with TRBD2. The length of the CDR3 is 16 residues. With 2 bases clipped from V and 5 bases from J, the junction kept 6 bases outside the gene matches. Looked up from germline, CDR1 is SEHNR and CDR2 is FQNEAQ (reference sequence). This CDR3 is CASSLPSGSTDNEQFF. CDR3 bases: TGTGCCAGCAGCTTACCTAGCGGGAGTACCGACAATGAGCAGTTCTTC.

This rearrangement joins TRBV6-5 to TRBJ2-3; 9 bases match TRBD2. The V gene's germline CDR1 is MNHEY and CDR2 SVGAGI. With V trimmed by 4 bases and J by 4 bases, 6 bases remained unmatched. The CDR3 is 15 residues long. The CDR3: CASSSFSGSSDTQYF. CDR3 coding DNA: TGTGCCAGCAGTTCCTTTAGCGGGAGCTCAGATACGCAGTATTTT.

With respect to this clone: One junction end does not reproduce the germline sequence, and a read error may be involved. This chain joins TRBV27 and TRBJ2-7; a possible D gene is TRBD1 (6 bases). Per germline, CDR1 MNHEY and CDR2 SMNVEV (reference sequence). This CDR3 contains 8 residues. CDR3 nucleotide sequence: TGTGCCAGCACCCTTACAGGGTTC. As protein: CASTLTGF.

V is TRBV28 and J is TRBJ1-2; TRBD1 is a possible D gene (5 bases). Germline values: CDR1 MDHEN, CDR2 SYDVKM. This CDR3 spans 13 amino acids. Trimming pared 6 bases from V and 4 bases from J, leaving 12 bases between. CDR3 coding DNA: TGTGCCAGCAGCTGGGGCAGCGTCTATGGCTACACCTTC. This translates into CASSWGSVYGYTF.

This chain links TRBV11-2 with TRBJ2-1, with D uncertain. The CDR3 has 14 amino acids. V lost 0 bases, J lost 6 bases, and 9 bases lay in between. CDR1 and CDR2 (germline): SGHAT, FQNNGV. CDR3 sequence reads: CASSLDQLSNEQFF. CDR3 in DNA: TGTGCCAGCAGCTTAGATCAATTGAGCAATGAGCAGTTCTTC.

V and J are TRBV27 and TRBJ2-2; D is unclear. The CDR3 spans 13 residues. With 5 bases removed from V and 6 bases from J, the gap between germline ends came to 10 bases. CDR1 is MNHEY, CDR2 SMNVEV, per germline (reference sequence). CDR3 nucleotides: TGTGCCAGCAGTACCAATACGGCCGGGGAGCTGTTTTTT. It specifies CASSTNTAGELFF.

This chain uses TRBV5-8 with TRBJ2-7, with a tentative D call TRBD2 (6 bases). The CDR3 consists of 15 residues. V was pared by 5 bases and J by 3 bases, with 18 bases between. The germline CDR1 and CDR2 sequences are SGHTS and YDEGEE. CDR3 bases: TGTGCCAGCAGGCGAGGGCCCGGGGGAGGCTACGAGCAGTACTTC. Translation gives CASRRGPGGGYEQYF.

The V and J genes are TRBV19 and TRBJ1-2, with 8 nucleotides matching TRBD1. The CDR3 covers 14 residues. The V gene end was trimmed by 5 bases and the J gene end by 6 bases; junction bases not matched to a gene: 8. Germline V gene lookup returns CDR1 LNHDA and CDR2 SQIVND (reference sequence). CDR3 region: CASSRGAGGDGYTF. As DNA, the CDR3 is TGTGCCAGTAGTCGAGGAGCAGGGGGCGATGGCTACACCTTC.

A remark on this clone: One junction end disagrees with the germline gene, perhaps due to a read error. The chain joins TRBV13 to TRBJ2-1, with D perhaps TRBD2 (5 bases). The CDR3 is 15 amino acids. Germline lookup yields CDR1 PRHDT and CDR2 FYEKMQ (reference sequence). In nucleotides, the CDR3 is TGTGCCACCAGCTTGTGGGAGAGGTCCTACAATGAGCAGTTCTTC. Translated, it gives CATSLWERSYNEQFF.

The V call is TRBV11-1, the J call TRBJ2-1, with no clear D. Trimming stripped 1 base from V and 3 bases from J, with 4 bases between. The CDR3 consists of 13 residues. Germline CDR1 SGHAT, CDR2 FQDESV (reference sequence). The CDR3 coding sequence is TGTGCCAGCAGCTTAGGTTACTACAATGAGCAGTTCTTC. Its protein is CASSLGYYNEQFF.

This chain joins TRBV4-1 and TRBJ1-1; no definite D call. Trimming cost V 1 base and J 10 bases, with 7 bases left between them. Germline CDR1 MGHRA, CDR2 YSYEKL. CDR3 size: 11 residues. CDR3 DNA: TGCGCCAGCAGCCAAGCCGAGCGAGCTTTCTTT. It is translated as CASSQAERAFF.

This clone was seen only once. The J gene is TRBJ2-7, the V gene TRBV4-3; tentative D call: TRBD1 (6 bases). CDR1 LGHNA and CDR2 YSLEER come from the germline V gene. CDR3 size: 16 residues. V gave up 1 base and J gave up 0 bases, with 13 bases separating them. The CDR3 nucleotides read TGCGCCAGCAGCCAAGTTACAGGGCTCGCCTCCTACGAGCAGTACTTC. Its protein is CASSQVTGLASYEQYF.

CDR3 coding DNA: TGTGCCAGCAGTGAAGGGGGGAGGGGCCGGCATAGTCGATATGGCTACACCTTC. It encodes CASSEGGRGRHSRYGYTF. This chain links TRBV6-1 with TRBJ1-2; D is possibly TRBD1 (5 bases). The V gene lost 1 base and the J gene lost 5 bases, with 23 bases spanning the gap. The length of the CDR3 is 18 residues. Germline values: CDR1 MNHNS, CDR2 SASEGT.

The chain links TRBV4-1 to TRBJ2-7; TRBD2 matches at 8 bases. V was clipped by 3 bases and J by 5 bases; unmatched bases: 9. CDR3 length: 15 residues. Germline V CDR1 and CDR2: MGHRA, YSYEKL. The CDR3 here is CASSHIGGVGHEQYF. As DNA, the CDR3 is TGCGCCAGCAGCCACATCGGGGGGGTGGGCCACGAGCAGTACTTC.

In this sample, this clone turned up a few times. This chain joins TRBV7-9 and TRBJ2-1; TRBD1 might be the D (5 bases). V lost 0 bases and J lost 5, with 5 bases in between. Germline V lookup: CDR1 SEHNR, CDR2 FQNEAQ (reference sequence). CDR3 size: 13 residues. The CDR3 DNA reads as TGTGCCAGCAGCTTAGCCAGGGACAATGAGCAGTTCTTC. Encoded protein: CASSLARDNEQFF. Using reference TRBV7-9 and TRBJ2-1 for the parts outside the CDR3, the full variable domain is DTGVSQNPRHKITKRGQNVTFRCDPISEHNRLYWYRQTLGQGPEFLTYFQNEAQLEKSRLLSDRFSAERPKGSFSTLEIQRTEQGDSAMYLCASSLARDNEQFFGPGTRLTVL.

The chain recombines TRBV4-1 with TRBJ1-1; 10 nucleotides match TRBD1. Germline-derived CDR1 and CDR2 are MGHRA and YSYEKL. The CDR3 contains 14 residues. Germline trimming cut 9 bases from V and 5 bases from J; bases unmatched to any gene: 9. For the CDR3, the DNA is TGCGCCAGTCGACAGGGGGCAAGTCGAACTGAAGCTTTCTTT. Amino acids: CASRQGASRTEAFF.

The J gene is TRBJ2-7, the V gene TRBV19, with 12 bases fitting TRBD2. J lost 2 bases, V lost 4 bases, and 6 bases had no gene match. Germline CDR1 LNHDA, CDR2 SQIVND (reference sequence). The CDR3 runs 16 residues. The CDR3 here is CASSRPSGRGPYEQYF. CDR3 sequence (DNA): TGTGCCAGTAGTAGGCCTAGCGGGAGGGGGCCCTACGAGCAGTACTTC.

This rearrangement joins TRBV2 to TRBJ1-1, with D maybe TRBD1 (5 bases). This CDR3 has 13 amino acids. The germline CDR1 and CDR2 sequences are SNHLY and FYNNEI. V was shortened by 4 bases and J by 1 base, with 7 bases between the two germline ends. The CDR3 nucleotides read TGTGCCAGCAGTGCCCAGGGGAACACTGAAGCTTTCTTT. This gives the protein CASSAQGNTEAFF.

DNA for the CDR3: TGTGCCAGCAGCCAAGAAGGCTCTAGCGGGAGTTACGAGCAGTACTTC. Translated, it gives CASSQEGSSGSYEQYF. V is TRBV4-2 and J is TRBJ2-7; TRBD2 matches 10 bases. CDR1 is LGHNA and CDR2 is YNFKEQ in the germline V gene. The CDR3 loop spans 16 amino acids. V was pared by 0 bases and J by 4 bases, with 6 bases of the junction left unmatched.

The chain is built from TRBV30 and TRBJ1-1; D unresolved. Trimming pared 5 bases from V and 2 bases from J, leaving 12 bases between. Germline assignment: CDR1 GTSNPN and CDR2 SVGIG (reference sequence). This CDR3 comprises 13 residues. In nucleotides, the CDR3 is TGTGCCTGGGTACTCTCGCCTAACACTGAAGCTTTCTTT. It yields the protein CAWVLSPNTEAFF.

CDR3 nucleotides: TGTGCCAGCAGCTTAATCCGGGACAGGAGGAGCTCCTACGAGCAGTACTTC. This gives the protein CASSLIRDRRSSYEQYF. V is TRBV7-2 and J is TRBJ2-7; 8 bases fit TRBD1. The CDR3 runs 17 residues. The V gene end was trimmed by 2 bases and the J gene end by 0 bases; junction bases not matched to a gene: 9. Germline V gene sequence: CDR1 SGHTA, CDR2 FQGNSA. The variable domain in full, completed from reference TRBV7-2 and TRBJ2-7, reads GAGVSQSPSNKVTEKGKDVELRCDPISGHTALYWYRQSLGQGLEFLIYFQGNSAPDKSGLPSDRFSAERTGGSVSTLTIQRTQQEDSAVYLCASSLIRDRRSSYEQYFGPGTRLTVT.